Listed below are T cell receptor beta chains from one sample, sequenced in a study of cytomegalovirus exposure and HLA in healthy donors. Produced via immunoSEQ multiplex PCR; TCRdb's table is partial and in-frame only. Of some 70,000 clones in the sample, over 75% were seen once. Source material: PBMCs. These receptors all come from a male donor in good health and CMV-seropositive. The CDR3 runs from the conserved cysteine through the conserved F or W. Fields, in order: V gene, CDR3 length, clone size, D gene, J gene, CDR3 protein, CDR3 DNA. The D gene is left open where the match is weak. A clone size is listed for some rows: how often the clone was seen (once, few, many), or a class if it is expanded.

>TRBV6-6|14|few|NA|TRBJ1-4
CASGRVATNEKLFF
TGTGCCAGCGGCAGGGTAGCAACTAATGAAAAACTGTTTTTT
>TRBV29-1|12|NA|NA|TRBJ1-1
CSVAWRGSEAFF
TGCAGCGTTGCGTGGAGGGGCTCTGAAGCTTTCTTT
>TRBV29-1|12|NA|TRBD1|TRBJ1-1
CSVEPGGTEAFF
TGCAGCGTTGAACCAGGGGGCACTGAAGCTTTCTTT
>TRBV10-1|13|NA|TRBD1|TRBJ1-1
CASGTAMNTEAFF
TGCGCCAGCGGGACAGCCATGAACACTGAAGCTTTCTTT
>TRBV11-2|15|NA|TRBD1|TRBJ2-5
CASSPRTGYQETQYF
TGTGCCAGCAGCCCCCGGACAGGGTACCAAGAGACCCAGTACTTC
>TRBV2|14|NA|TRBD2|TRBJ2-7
CASKGSGGASEQYF
TGTGCCAGCAAAGGTAGCGGGGGGGCATCCGAGCAGTACTTC
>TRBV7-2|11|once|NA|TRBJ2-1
CASSFPSEQFF
TGTGCCAGCAGCTTTCCCTCCGAGCAGTTCTTC
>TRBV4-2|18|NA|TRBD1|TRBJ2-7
CASSLSENPGTGGYEQYF
TGTGCCAGCAGCCTCAGTGAAAACCCCGGGACAGGGGGGTATGAGCAGTACTTC
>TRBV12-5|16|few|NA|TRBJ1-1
CASGFGAPGVNTEAFF
TGTGCTAGTGGTTTTGGGGCGCCGGGTGTGAACACTGAAGCTTTCTTT
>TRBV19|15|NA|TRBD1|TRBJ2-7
CASSTRTGSSYEQYF
TGTGCCAGTAGCACTCGGACAGGGAGCTCCTACGAGCAGTACTTC
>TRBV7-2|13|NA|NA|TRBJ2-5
CASSPLLRETQYF
TGTGCCAGCAGCCCCCTTTTGCGAGAGACCCAGTACTTC
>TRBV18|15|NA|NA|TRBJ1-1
CANPAGETMNTEAFF
TGTGCCAACCCCGCAGGGGAAACCATGAACACTGAAGCTTTCTTT
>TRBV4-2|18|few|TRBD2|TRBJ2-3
CASSPNPTSGGGGDTQYF
TGTGCCAGCAGCCCGAATCCCACTAGCGGGGGAGGTGGAGATACGCAGTATTTT
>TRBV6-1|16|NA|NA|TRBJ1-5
CASSELGARNNQPQHF
TGTGCCAGCAGTGAACTGGGGGCGCGGAACAATCAGCCCCAGCATTTT
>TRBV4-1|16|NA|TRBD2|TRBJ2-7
CASSQGTSGGTYEQYF
TGCGCCAGCAGCCAAGGGACTAGCGGGGGTACCTACGAGCAGTACTTC
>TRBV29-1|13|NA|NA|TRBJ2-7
CSVETQGSYEQYF
TGCAGCGTTGAAACACAGGGATCCTACGAGCAGTACTTC
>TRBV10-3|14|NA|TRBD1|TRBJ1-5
CAISDGTGYQPQHF
TGTGCCATCAGTGACGGGACAGGGTATCAGCCCCAGCATTTT
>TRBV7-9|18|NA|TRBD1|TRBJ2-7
CASSTGRLRDRPPDEQYF
TGTGCCAGCAGCACAGGTCGACTCCGGGACAGACCGCCTGACGAGCAGTACTTC
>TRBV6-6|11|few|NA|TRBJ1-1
CASNDRDAAFF
TGTGCCAGCAACGACCGGGATGCAGCTTTCTTT
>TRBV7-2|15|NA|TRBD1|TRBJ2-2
CASSYIQGGTGELFF
TGTGCCAGCAGCTATATACAGGGGGGAACCGGGGAGCTGTTTTTT
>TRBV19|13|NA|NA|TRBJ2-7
CASSIGSGVEQYF
TGTGCCAGTAGTATAGGTTCGGGGGTTGAGCAGTACTTC
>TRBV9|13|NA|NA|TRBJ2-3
CASSVGPTDTQYF
TGTGCCAGCAGCGTTGGGCCTACAGATACGCAGTATTTT
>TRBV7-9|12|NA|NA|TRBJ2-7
CASSHDSPEQYF
TGTGCCAGCAGCCATGACAGCCCCGAGCAGTACTTC
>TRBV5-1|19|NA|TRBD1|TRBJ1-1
CASSFTSPNRGKMNTEAFF
TGCGCCAGCAGCTTTACCTCCCCGAACAGGGGAAAAATGAACACTGAAGCTTTCTTT
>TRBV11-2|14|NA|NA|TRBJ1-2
CASSLQPQRYGYTF
TGTGCCAGCAGCCTACAACCCCAGCGGTATGGCTACACCTTC
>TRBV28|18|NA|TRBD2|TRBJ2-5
CASSFFELAGGGRETQYF
TGTGCCAGCAGTTTTTTTGAACTAGCGGGGGGGGGTCGGGAGACCCAGTACTTC
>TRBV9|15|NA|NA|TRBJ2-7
CASSVGSQGGDEQYF
TGTGCCAGCAGCGTAGGGTCTCAAGGAGGGGACGAGCAGTACTTC
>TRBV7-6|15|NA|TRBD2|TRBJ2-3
CASSLVAGVTDTQYF
TGTGCCAGCAGCTTAGTAGCGGGGGTCACAGATACGCAGTATTTT
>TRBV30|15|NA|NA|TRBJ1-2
CAWKAASRQEHGYTF
TGTGCCTGGAAAGCCGCCAGTAGGCAGGAACATGGCTACACCTTC
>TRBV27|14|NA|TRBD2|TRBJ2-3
CASMISGGTDTQYF
TGTGCCAGCATGATTAGCGGGGGCACAGATACGCAGTATTTT
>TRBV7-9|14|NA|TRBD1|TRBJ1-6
CASSSTGEDSPLHF
TGTGCCAGCAGCTCCACAGGGGAGGATTCACCCCTCCACTTT
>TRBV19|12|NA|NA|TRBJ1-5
CASSLATGLQHF
TGTGCCAGTAGTTTGGCGACAGGTTTGCAACATTTT
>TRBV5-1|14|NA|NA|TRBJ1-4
CASSLSGFAEKLFF
TGCGCCAGCAGCTTGTCAGGGTTCGCTGAAAAACTGTTTTTT
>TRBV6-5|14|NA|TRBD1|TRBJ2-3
CASSQRTGGDTQYF
TGTGCCAGCAGTCAACGGACAGGGGGAGATACGCAGTATTTT
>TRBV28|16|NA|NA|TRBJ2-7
CASSLPLTEISYEQYF
TGTGCCAGCAGTCTCCCCCTGACAGAGATCTCCTACGAGCAGTACTTC
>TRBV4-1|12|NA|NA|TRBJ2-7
CASSQAGEEQYF
TGCGCCAGCAGCCAAGCCGGGGAAGAGCAGTACTTC
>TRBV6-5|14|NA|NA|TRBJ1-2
CASNLQGRSYGYTF
TGTGCCAGCAATCTACAGGGAAGGAGCTATGGCTACACCTTC
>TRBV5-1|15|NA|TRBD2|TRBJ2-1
CASRTTGLDKNEQFF
TGCGCCAGTAGAACAACGGGACTAGACAAAAATGAGCAGTTCTTC
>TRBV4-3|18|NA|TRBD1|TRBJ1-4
CASSQVVSGGLANEKLFF
TGCGCCAGCAGCCAAGTTGTTTCAGGGGGTTTGGCTAATGAAAAACTGTTTTTT
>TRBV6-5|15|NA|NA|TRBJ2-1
CASSYRWGGRVEQFF
TGTGCCAGCAGTTACAGGTGGGGGGGCCGGGTTGAGCAGTTCTTC
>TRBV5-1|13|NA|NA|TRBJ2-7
CASSLDGSYEQYF
TGCGCCAGCAGCTTGGACGGGAGCTACGAGCAGTACTTC
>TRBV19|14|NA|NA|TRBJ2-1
CATSGLNQYNEQFF
TGTGCCACTTCAGGACTAAATCAGTACAATGAGCAGTTCTTC
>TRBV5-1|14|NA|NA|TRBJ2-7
CASSLSTSAYEQYF
TGCGCCAGCAGCCTGAGTACGTCTGCCTACGAGCAGTACTTC
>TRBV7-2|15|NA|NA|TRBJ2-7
CASSLAVQALYEQYF
TGTGCCAGCAGCTTAGCTGTCCAAGCGCTCTACGAGCAGTACTTC
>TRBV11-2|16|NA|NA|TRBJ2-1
CASTRLSGFQGTEQFF
TGTGCCAGCACCCGCCTTTCAGGGTTTCAAGGAACTGAGCAGTTCTTC
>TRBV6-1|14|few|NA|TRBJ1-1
CASSEGEGGTEAFF
TGTGCCAGCAGTGAGGGGGAGGGAGGGACTGAAGCTTTCTTT
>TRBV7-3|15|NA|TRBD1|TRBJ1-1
CASSLSRDRGTEAFF
TGTGCCAGCAGCTTATCTCGGGACAGGGGAACTGAAGCTTTCTTT
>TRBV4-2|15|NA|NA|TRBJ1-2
CASSQDPGRDYGYTF
TGTGCCAGCAGCCAAGATCCGGGCAGGGACTATGGCTACACCTTC
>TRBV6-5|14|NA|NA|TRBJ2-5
CASRRTKSGETQYF
TGTGCCAGCAGGCGAACTAAAAGTGGAGAGACCCAGTACTTC
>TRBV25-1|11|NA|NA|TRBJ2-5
CASSLKETQYF
TGTGCCAGCAGCCTAAAGGAGACCCAGTACTTC
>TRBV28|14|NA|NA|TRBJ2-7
CASSLWGRVNEQYF
TGTGCCAGCAGTTTATGGGGCAGGGTCAACGAGCAGTACTTC
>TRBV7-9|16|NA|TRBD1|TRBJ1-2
CASSSAGTGGVYGYTF
TGTGCCAGCAGCTCCGCCGGGACAGGGGGCGTCTATGGCTACACCTTC
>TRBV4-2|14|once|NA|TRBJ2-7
CASSPYRDYYEQYF
TGTGCCAGCAGCCCGTACCGGGATTACTACGAGCAGTACTTC
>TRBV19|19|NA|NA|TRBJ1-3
CASSIRLRVEDHSGNTIYF
TGTGCCAGTAGTATAAGGTTGCGGGTTGAGGACCACTCTGGAAACACCATATATTTT
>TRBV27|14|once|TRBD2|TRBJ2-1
CASSFSGGAGEQFF
TGTGCCAGCAGTTTTAGCGGGGGGGCCGGTGAGCAGTTCTTC